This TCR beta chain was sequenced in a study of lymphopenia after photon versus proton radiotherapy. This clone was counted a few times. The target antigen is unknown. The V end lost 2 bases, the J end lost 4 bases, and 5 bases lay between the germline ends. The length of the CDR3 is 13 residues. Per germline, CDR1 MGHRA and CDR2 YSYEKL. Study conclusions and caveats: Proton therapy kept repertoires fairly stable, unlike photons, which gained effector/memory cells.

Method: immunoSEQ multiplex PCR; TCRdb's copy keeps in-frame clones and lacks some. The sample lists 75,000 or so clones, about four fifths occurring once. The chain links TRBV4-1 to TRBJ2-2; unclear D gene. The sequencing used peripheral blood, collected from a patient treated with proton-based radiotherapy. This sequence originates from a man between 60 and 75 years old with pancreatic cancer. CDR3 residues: CASSQLVTGELFF. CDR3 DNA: TGCGCCAGCAGCCAACTCGTCACCGGGGAGCTGTTTTTT.